This entry concerns a single T cell receptor beta chain. The antigen it binds to is not known. Base qualities are not provided; no much larger clone lies one nucleotide away. This sample stems from a study of T cell responses to AZD1222 COVID-19 vaccine listed by TCRdb under 2021. Regarding the complete study: AZD1222 recipients with second doses at about 4 weeks or about 12 weeks were pooled, because spike-specific TCR depth and breadth did not differ between schedules. TCR sequencing covered some 240 trial participants: about 210 given two doses of AZD1222 and 26 given two doses of MenACWY control vaccine. Trial participants were enrolled into age subgroups of 18-55, 56-69 and 70-plus years, which contained 148, 28 and 57 TCR-sequenced participants, respectively.

The junction shows trimming of 1 base on V and 7 bases on J, plus 15 bases between the germline ends. The CDR3 spans 16 residues, from the cysteine through the phenylalanine. The kept DNA is CDR3 alone, 48 bases in frame from the first base. Sequences SGHTS (CDR1) and YDEGEE (CDR2) are obtained from the germline V gene. Study-wide findings and limitations: The 56-69-year group was small, and its depth increase did not reach significance, likely because of low power. Conclusions about previously exposed vaccinees are limited, since just five to seven AZD1222 recipients were seropositive for SARS-CoV-2 at baseline. The vaccine-associated CD4 TCRs covered the entire spike protein, and the dominant responses fell in regions 160-218 and 743-854. Spike-specific TCR breadth and depth rose significantly after two AZD1222 doses compared with day 0 and with MenACWY recipients. Participants were mostly white British, with more females than males. The authors suggested clonal diversity may have been underestimated. No day 14 peak-response samples were available, so repertoires were characterized only after the peak T cell response. Reportedly, close to half of the unique spike-specific TCRs recognized epitopes lying outside the regions that are mutated in the B.1.351 and B.1.1.7 variants.

The sample's time point, from its label and the paper: baseline before first vaccination. Vaccinee samples came from UK trials COV001 and COV002, including a single-blind randomized controlled phase 2/3 trial of AZD1222 (ChAdOx1 nCoV-19) in healthy adults. Trial participant PBMC samples were collected at day 0 and day 28 after the second dose for TCRbeta chain sequencing. The CDR3 regions of human TCRbeta chains were analyzed by immunosequencing. In the authors' own workflow: Repertoire TCRs were matched against a reference library of SARS-CoV-2-specific TCRs generated with the MIRA antigen-specificity platform. Breadth meant the fraction of unique TCRs that were SARS-CoV-2-associated, whereas depth meant the fraction of total T cells that were SARS-CoV-2-associated. Using the MIRA data, each spike-specific TCR was assigned both to the spike region to which the TCR was reactive and to a CD4 or CD8 class. Log10-transformed breadth and depth values were compared by one-way ANOVA with Sidak's multiple comparisons tests. As stored in TCRdb, this immuneACCESS dataset retains in-frame rearrangements with V and J assigned. A fraction of the clones does not appear; measured against another copy, unresolved V genes explain less than half of the discrepancy, and the remainder lacks a known reason. The D gene and trimming were derived from the DNA, and the V and J assignments and clone size from that table. The sample table contains roughly 100,000 clones; only one count was recorded for roughly 89% of them. The top ten constitute around 3.5% of the sample.

This receptor was obtained from an adult in good health. The material was peripheral blood, obtained on day 0 of AZD1222 vaccination. The chain is made from TRBV5-8 and TRBJ1-6; too little of a D gene remains to name it. CDR3 protein: CASSLPRRKGNSPLHF. In nucleotide form, the sequence is TGTGCCAGCAGCTTGCCGAGGAGAAAAGGGAATTCACCCCTCCACTTT.